Shown below are 29 T cell receptor beta chains from a single sample sequenced in a study of CD4 T cells in relation to SARS-CoV-2 and coronaviruses. These receptors lack a known antigen. The assay was immunoSEQ multiplex PCR, and TCRdb's table has in-frame clones only and misses some. The sample yields about 34,000 clones, under 80% seen once. Sequencing was carried out using memory CD4+ T cells from PBMCs, cultured in vitro. These receptor sequences come from an adult with COVID-19.

The rearrangement uses TRBV5-1 and TRBJ2-7, with D perhaps matching TRBD2 (6 bases). The CDR3 spans 16 residues. Germline V gives CDR1 SGHRS, CDR2 YFSETQ. V was cut by 3 bases and J by 5 bases, with 21 bases left in between. CDR3 sequence (DNA): TGCGCCAGCAGCTCATACCTATTACTAGCAGGGAACGAGCAGTACTTC. Translated: CASSSYLLLAGNEQYF. The complete variable domain, with remaining parts taken from reference TRBV5-1 and TRBJ2-7, reads KAGVTQTPRYLIKTRGQQVTLSCSPISGHRSVSWYQQTPGQGLQFLFEYFSETQRNKGNFPGRFSGRQFSNSRSEMNVSTLELGDSALYLCASSSYLLLAGNEQYFGPGTRLTVT.

This rearrangement joins TRBV6-2 or TRBV6-3 to TRBJ2-7; 10 nucleotides line up with TRBD2. Unmatched junction bases numbered 8, after V lost 2 bases and J lost 7 bases. Germline assignment: CDR1 MNHEY and CDR2 SVGEGT. The CDR3 sequence is 15 residues long. The CDR3 is CASSYPAGGPSEQYF. The CDR3 nucleotides read TGTGCCAGCAGTTACCCAGCGGGAGGGCCCAGTGAGCAGTACTTC.

This clone has only one observation. V and J are TRBV6-9 and TRBJ2-5; D tentatively fits TRBD1 or TRBD2 (6 bases each). Trimming shortened V by 0 bases and J by 5 bases, and 10 bases separated the two germline ends. This CDR3 contains 14 residues. CDR1 and CDR2 (germline): MNHGY, SVAAGI. The CDR3 region is CASSYSGGRETQYF. CDR3 in DNA: TGTGCCAGCAGTTATTCTGGGGGGCGGGAGACCCAGTACTTC.

The chain is built from TRBV12-3 or TRBV12-4 and TRBJ2-3; no clear D gene. V was cut by 5 bases and J by 2 bases, with 5 bases left in between. This CDR3 is 12 amino acids long. CDR3 nucleotide sequence: TGTGCCAGCAGTCGGACCACAGATACGCAGTATTTT. Translated: CASSRTTDTQYF.

The CDR3 bases are TGTGCCAGCAGCCAGATGGGCAGGGGGCAAGGCGAGCAGTACTTC. This sequence encodes CASSQMGRGQGEQYF. This chain links TRBV5-4 with TRBJ2-7; TRBD1 aligns across 8 bases. This CDR3 is 15 amino acids long. The germline V gene encodes CDR1 SGHNT and CDR2 YYREEE (reference sequence). V dropped 4 bases and J dropped 6; count of bases not matched to a gene: 12.

The chain joins TRBV2 to TRBJ1-2; D perhaps matches TRBD1 (5 bases). This CDR3 spans 14 amino acids. Germline V gene sequence: CDR1 SNHLY, CDR2 FYNNEI. V dropped 7 bases and J dropped 1 base, with 13 bases sitting between them. The chain's CDR3 is CASKGPGLNYGYTF. Written as DNA, the CDR3 is TGTGCCAGCAAGGGGCCAGGGCTTAACTATGGCTACACCTTC. Full variable domain (missing parts from reference TRBV2 and TRBJ1-2): EPEVTQTPSHQVTQMGQEVILRCVPISNHLYFYWYRQILGQKVEFLVSFYNNEISEKSEIFDDQFSVERPDGSNFTLKIRSTKLEDSAMYFCASKGPGLNYGYTFGSGTRLTVV.

The chain links TRBV11-3 to TRBJ2-1; the D is unclear. This CDR3 region has 13 residues. In germline, CDR1 is SGHNT, CDR2 YENEEA. V was shortened by 3 bases and J by 8 bases, with 11 bases between the two germline ends. The CDR3 spells CASSLWYGYEQFF. The DNA of the CDR3 is TGTGCCAGCAGCTTGTGGTACGGCTATGAGCAGTTCTTC.

The V and J genes are TRBV19 and TRBJ2-5; 11 bases agree with TRBD1. This CDR3 is 16 amino acids long. Germline trimming cut 5 bases from V and 6 bases from J; bases unmatched to any gene: 11. Germline V gene sequence: CDR1 LNHDA, CDR2 SQIVND (reference sequence). CDR3 protein: CASSLRPGQGVQTQYF. CDR3 sequence (DNA): TGTGCCAGTAGTCTCCGCCCGGGACAGGGGGTGCAGACCCAGTACTTC. The full variable domain, rest sourced from reference TRBV19 and TRBJ2-5, is DGGITQSPKYLFRKEGQNVTLSCEQNLNHDAMYWYRQDPGQGLRLIYYSQIVNDFQKGDIAEGYSVSREKKESFPLTVTSAQKNPTAFYLCASSLRPGQGVQTQYFGPGTRLLVL.

This chain joins TRBV7-2 and TRBJ1-5; weak D call: TRBD1 (5 bases). The germline V gene encodes CDR1 SGHTA and CDR2 FQGNSA. V was clipped by 2 bases and J by 7 bases, with 18 bases between them. This CDR3 is 16 amino acids long. CDR3 nucleotides: TGTGCCAGCAGCTTAAATGGAGGCTCAGGGAGACAGCCCCAGCATTTT. Translated: CASSLNGGSGRQPQHF.

The chain has TRBV28 and TRBJ2-7, with 9 nucleotides matching TRBD1. The CDR3 has 19 amino acids. V was pared by 5 bases and J by 2 bases, with 19 bases of the junction left unmatched. CDR1 and CDR2 (germline): MDHEN, SYDVKM. This chain's CDR3 is CASSPTGGMFRTRPYEQYF. As DNA, the CDR3 is TGTGCCAGCAGTCCGACAGGGGGGATGTTTAGGACTAGACCCTACGAGCAGTACTTC.

This clone was found once. As DNA, the CDR3 is TGTGCCAGCAGCTCGACAGGGAAGAACACCGGGGAGCTGTTTTTT. It translates to CASSSTGKNTGELFF. The rearrangement links TRBV7-3 to TRBJ2-2; 7 nucleotides align to TRBD1. Germline assignment: CDR1 SGHTA and CDR2 FQGTGA. Losses at the gene ends were 4 bases for V and 1 base for J; bases not matched to a gene: 3. The CDR3 is 15 residues long.

The V and J genes are TRBV24-1 and TRBJ2-1; 9 positions match TRBD1. V lost 7 bases, J lost 8 bases, and 8 bases stayed unmatched. The CDR3 has 14 residues. The germline V gene encodes CDR1 KGHDR and CDR2 SFDVKD. The CDR3 reads CATSRGTGRDEQFF. In DNA, the CDR3 is TGTGCCACCAGCCGAGGGACAGGGAGGGATGAGCAGTTCTTC.

This clone was observed a single time. The CDR3: CASSTRSGQGFVTYEQYF. The CDR3, as DNA: TGTGCCAGCAGCACGCGCAGTGGACAGGGGTTTGTAACCTACGAGCAGTACTTC. The V call is TRBV13, the J call TRBJ2-7; 9 bases align to TRBD1. CDR3 length: 18 residues. Germline CDR1 is PRHDT and CDR2 is FYEKMQ (reference sequence). V lost 5 bases and J lost 2; bases outside the gene matches: 16.

The chain carries TRBV11-2 and TRBJ2-5, with D hard to call. With 2 bases removed from V and 2 bases from J, the gap between germline ends came to 6 bases. The CDR3 sequence is 13 residues long. The germline gives CDR1 SGHAT, CDR2 FQNNGV. The CDR3 reads CASSLQAQETQYF. CDR3 bases: TGTGCCAGCAGCTTACAAGCGCAAGAGACCCAGTACTTC.

The chain recombines TRBV6-4 with TRBJ2-1; the D is unclear. V dropped 3 bases and J dropped 6 bases, with 9 bases sitting between them. The CDR3 is made up of 13 amino acids. Germline V CDR1 and CDR2: MRHNA, SNTAGT. In nucleotides, the CDR3 is TGTGCCAGCAGTGAGGGTAGTAGCAATGAGCAGTTCTTC. It encodes CASSEGSSNEQFF.

The table lists this clone with a few counts. The chain recombines TRBV4-1 with TRBJ2-3; D ambiguous. Germline V gene lookup returns CDR1 MGHRA and CDR2 YSYEKL. The CDR3 is 16 residues long. V lost 0 bases to trimming and J lost 5 bases, with 15 bases between them. In DNA, the CDR3 is TGCGCCAGCAGCCAAGAAGGTAGGCAGGCCGGAGATACGCAGTATTTT. This codes for CASSQEGRQAGDTQYF.

This clone was counted once. The chain couples TRBV2 to TRBJ1-3, with D tentatively TRBD1 (5 bases). The germline V gene has CDR1 SNHLY and CDR2 FYNNEI. With 5 bases removed from V and 0 bases from J, the gap between germline ends came to 8 bases. This CDR3 comprises 14 residues. The CDR3 sequence is CASSLRDSGNTIYF. Written as DNA, the CDR3 is TGTGCCAGCAGTCTCAGGGACTCTGGAAACACCATATATTTT.

This rearrangement joins TRBV18 to TRBJ2-3; 8 positions agree with TRBD1. The V and J ends lost 4 bases and 2 bases, in that order; junction bases with no gene match: 5. This CDR3 comprises 15 residues. Germline CDR1 KGHSH, CDR2 LQKENI. The CDR3 DNA is TGTGCCAGCTCACACACAGGGGGGCACACAGATACGCAGTATTTT. This codes for CASSHTGGHTDTQYF.

J is TRBJ1-5 and V is TRBV11-2, with D maybe TRBD1 (5 bases). Germline loops: CDR1 SGHAT, CDR2 FQNNGV. The CDR3 is 13 amino acids. The ends were cut back, 5 bases at V and 6 bases at J, with 11 bases in the middle. CDR3 sequence: CASSQERGQPQHF. For the CDR3, the DNA is TGTGCCAGCAGCCAGGAGAGGGGTCAGCCCCAGCATTTT.

The chain carries TRBV5-6 and TRBJ2-7; D uncertain. The CDR3 loop spans 16 amino acids. V lost 2 bases and J lost 7, with 22 bases in between. Germline assignment: CDR1 SGHDT and CDR2 YYEEEE. CDR3 DNA: TGTGCCAGCAGCTTCTATCCCCGTGGTGAGGCGAGGGAGCAGTACTTC. Its translation: CASSFYPRGEAREQYF.

This sequence joins TRBV25-1 and TRBJ2-3, with a possible D match to TRBD2 (7 bases). The germline gives CDR1 MGHDK, CDR2 SYGVNS. V dropped 8 bases and J dropped 5 bases, with 17 bases sitting between them. The CDR3 covers 14 residues. The chain's CDR3 is CASSWGGAEDTQYF. CDR3 bases: TGTGCCAGCTCATGGGGGGGGGCCGAAGATACGCAGTATTTT.

The V call is TRBV6-5, the J call TRBJ2-7; TRBD2 matches at 9 bases. CDR1 and CDR2 (germline): MNHEY, SVGAGI. The trim removed 6 bases at V and 0 bases at J, leaving 3 bases unmatched. CDR3 length equals 14 residues. The CDR3 DNA reads TGTGCCAGCAGACTAGCGGGCCCCTCCTACGAGCAGTACTTC. This gives the protein CASRLAGPSYEQYF.

The chain joins TRBV7-8 to TRBJ2-3; 7 nucleotides match TRBD1. Germline assignment: CDR1 SGHVS and CDR2 FQNEAQ. CDR3 length equals 15 residues. V was pared by 4 bases and J by 1 base, with 5 bases of the junction left unmatched. The DNA for the CDR3 is TGTGCCAGCAGCTCGACAGGGATGGGCACAGATACGCAGTATTTT. Its translation is CASSSTGMGTDTQYF.

The rearrangement links TRBV11-2 to TRBJ1-4, with no clear D. Trimming took 4 bases from V and 5 from J, leaving 11 bases between them. CDR3 length: 14 residues. Germline V gene lookup returns CDR1 SGHAT and CDR2 FQNNGV. DNA of the CDR3: TGTGCCAGCAGCTCCCGGTCACCCAATGAAAAACTGTTTTTT. Its protein product is CASSSRSPNEKLFF.

The chain links TRBV3-1 (or the pseudogene TRBV3-2) to TRBJ2-5, with D perhaps assigned TRBD1 or TRBD2 (5 bases each). CDR1 and CDR2 (germline): LGHDT, YNNKEL (reference sequence). This CDR3 spans 14 amino acids. Deletions cut 6 bases from V and 3 bases from J, with 14 bases between. The DNA for the CDR3 is TGTGCCAGCAGGGCCACGGGGCGCAAAGAGACCCAGTACTTC. This gives the protein CASRATGRKETQYF.

The chain uses TRBV27 and TRBJ1-3; no reliable D call. Germline values: CDR1 MNHEY, CDR2 SMNVEV (reference sequence). V was clipped by 7 bases and J by 0 bases, with 13 bases between them. The CDR3 is made up of 15 amino acids. CDR3 coding DNA: TGTGCCAGCAAACCACGAAGTTTCTCTGGAAACACCATATATTTT. As protein: CASKPRSFSGNTIYF.

The chain's CDR3 is CASSLVGRRYSNQPQHF. DNA of the CDR3: TGTGCCAGCAGCTTAGTTGGCAGGCGATATAGCAATCAGCCCCAGCATTTT. The J gene is TRBJ1-5, the V gene TRBV7-2; D unresolved. The germline V and J ends were trimmed by 1 base and 0 bases, with 13 bases remaining between them. CDR1 is SGHTA and CDR2 is FQGNSA in the germline V gene. CDR3 size: 17 residues.

CDR3 protein: CASSIEAEAYNEQFF. The CDR3 DNA reads as TGTGCCAGTAGTATCGAAGCGGAGGCCTACAATGAGCAGTTCTTC. The J gene is TRBJ2-1, the V gene TRBV19, with D maybe TRBD2 (5 bases). Deletions cut 3 bases from V and 2 bases from J, with 11 bases between. Germline CDR1 is LNHDA and CDR2 is SQIVND (reference sequence). CDR3 length: 15 amino acids.

This clone was seen a handful of times. The chain links TRBV6-2 or TRBV6-3 to TRBJ2-1, with D perhaps TRBD2 (5 bases). Germline assignment: CDR1 MNHEY and CDR2 SVGEGT. CDR3 length: 14 amino acids. V shed 5 bases and J shed 6 bases, with 14 bases lying between them. The CDR3 coding sequence is TGTGCCAGCAGTCTTCTAGCAGTAGGCAATGAGCAGTTCTTC. Encoded protein: CASSLLAVGNEQFF.